Listed below are T cell receptor beta chains from one sample, sequenced in a study of radiation and T cells in renal cell carcinoma. Sequencing used immunoSEQ multiplex PCR; TCRdb keeps in-frame clones, though not all of them. Of about 7,900 clones listed, less than 70% are singletons. The input for sequencing was tumor tissue, taken from a patient whose treatment was nephrectomy without radiotherapy. These TCRs come from a woman in her seventies with renal cell carcinoma. The CDR3 runs from the conserved cysteine through the conserved F or W. Each record gives: V gene, J gene, CDR3 protein.

V: TRBV9
J: TRBJ2-3
CDR3: CASSPRTGNPGGDTQYF

V: TRBV19
J: TRBJ1-2
CDR3: CASKKQGLYGYTF

V: TRBV19
J: TRBJ2-1
CDR3: CASSPRGYNEQFF

V: TRBV29-1
J: TRBJ2-5
CDR3: CSVISGGIRETQYF

V: TRBV5-6
J: TRBJ2-7
CDR3: CASSPLGQGYEQYF

V: TRBV7-8
J: TRBJ2-7
CDR3: CASSLASGGRTYEQYF

V: TRBV4-3
J: TRBJ2-1
CDR3: CASSQEGIGGEQFF

V: TRBV5-4
J: TRBJ2-7
CDR3: CASSFKGISYEQYF

V: TRBV7-8
J: TRBJ2-1
CDR3: CASSPPLALSYNEQFF

V: TRBV10-1
J: TRBJ2-2
CDR3: CASSPGFTGELFF

V: TRBV6-5
J: TRBJ1-2
CDR3: CASSPAPYGYTF

V: TRBV18
J: TRBJ2-7
CDR3: CASSSPLDREDEQYF

V: TRBV4-3
J: TRBJ1-1
CDR3: CASSYSGGNTEAFF

V: TRBV11-3
J: TRBJ1-3
CDR3: CASSLGPGNTIYF

V: TRBV7-6
J: TRBJ2-5
CDR3: CASSLEPGSGETQYF

V: TRBV10-3
J: TRBJ2-3
CDR3: CAISESVGAIPNTDTQYF

V: TRBV4-2
J: TRBJ1-1
CDR3: CASSQEPLVTEAFF

V: TRBV5-4
J: TRBJ1-2
CDR3: CASSLESTANYGYTF

V: TRBV5-6
J: TRBJ1-1
CDR3: CASSFWDRRTEAFF

V: TRBV7-2
J: TRBJ2-1
CDR3: CASSGGRAPYNEQFF

V: TRBV5-1
J: TRBJ2-1
CDR3: CASSLDGSSYNEQFF

V: TRBV5-4
J: TRBJ1-6
CDR3: CASSRGQNSPLHF

V: TRBV5-4
J: TRBJ1-6
CDR3: CASSSGQANNSPLHF